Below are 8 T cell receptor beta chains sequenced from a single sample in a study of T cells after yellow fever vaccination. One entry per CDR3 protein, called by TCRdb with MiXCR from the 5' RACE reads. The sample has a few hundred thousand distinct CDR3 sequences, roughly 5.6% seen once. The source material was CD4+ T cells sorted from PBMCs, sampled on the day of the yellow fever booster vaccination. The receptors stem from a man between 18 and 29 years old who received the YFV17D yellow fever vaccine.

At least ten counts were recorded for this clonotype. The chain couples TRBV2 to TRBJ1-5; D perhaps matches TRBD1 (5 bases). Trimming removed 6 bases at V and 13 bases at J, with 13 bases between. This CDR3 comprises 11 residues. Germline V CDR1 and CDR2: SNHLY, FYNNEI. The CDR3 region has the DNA TGTGCCAGCAGCATAAGGGGACCACAGCATTTT. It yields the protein CASSIRGPQHF.

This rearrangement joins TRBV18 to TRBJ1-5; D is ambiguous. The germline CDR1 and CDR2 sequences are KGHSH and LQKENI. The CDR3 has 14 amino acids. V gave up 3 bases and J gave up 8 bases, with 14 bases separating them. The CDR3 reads CASSPRSAQEPQHF. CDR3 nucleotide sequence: TGTGCCAGCTCACCGAGATCCGCCCAGGAGCCCCAGCATTTT.

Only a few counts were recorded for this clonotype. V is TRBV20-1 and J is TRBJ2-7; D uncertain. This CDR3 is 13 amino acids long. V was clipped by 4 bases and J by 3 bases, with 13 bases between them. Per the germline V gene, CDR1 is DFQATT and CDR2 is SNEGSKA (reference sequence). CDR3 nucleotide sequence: TGCAGTGCTAAGAAACCTACCCACTACGAGCAGTACTTC. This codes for CSAKKPTHYEQYF.

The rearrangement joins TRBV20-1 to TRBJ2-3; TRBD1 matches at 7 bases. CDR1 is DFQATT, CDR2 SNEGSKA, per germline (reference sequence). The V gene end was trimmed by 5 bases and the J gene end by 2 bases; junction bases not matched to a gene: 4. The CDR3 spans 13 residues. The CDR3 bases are TGCAGTGCTGGGGACAGCAACACAGATACGCAGTATTTT. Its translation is CSAGDSNTDTQYF.

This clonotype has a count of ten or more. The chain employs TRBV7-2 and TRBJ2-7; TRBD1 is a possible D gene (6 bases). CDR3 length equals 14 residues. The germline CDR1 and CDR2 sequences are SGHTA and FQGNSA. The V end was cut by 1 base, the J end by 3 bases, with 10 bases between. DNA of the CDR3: TGTGCCAGCAGCTTAGGGGGACAATACTACGAGCAGTACGTC. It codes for CASSLGGQYYEQYV.

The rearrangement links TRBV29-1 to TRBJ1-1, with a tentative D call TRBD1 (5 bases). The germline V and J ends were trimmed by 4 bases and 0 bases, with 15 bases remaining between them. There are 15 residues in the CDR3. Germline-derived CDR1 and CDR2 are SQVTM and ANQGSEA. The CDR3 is CSVVATAPMNTEAFF. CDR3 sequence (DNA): TGCAGCGTTGTTGCGACAGCTCCTATGAACACTGAAGCTTTCTTT.

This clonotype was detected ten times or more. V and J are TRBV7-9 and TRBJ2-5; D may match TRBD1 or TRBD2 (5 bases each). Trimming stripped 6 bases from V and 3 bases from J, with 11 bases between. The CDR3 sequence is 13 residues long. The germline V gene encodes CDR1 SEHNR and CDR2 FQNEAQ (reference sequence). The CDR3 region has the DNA TGTGCCAGCAGATACGGGGCCGAAGAGACCCAGTACTTC. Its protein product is CASRYGAEETQYF.

The DNA of the CDR3 is TGCAGTGCTAGAGATCAGGGTGGTACTGAAGCTTTCTTT. Its translation is CSARDQGGTEAFF. J is TRBJ1-1 and V is TRBV20-1; tentatively, D is TRBD1 (5 bases). The CDR3 extends over 13 amino acids. CDR1 and CDR2 (germline): DFQATT, SNEGSKA (reference sequence). V was pared by 0 bases and J by 5 bases, with 10 bases between.